This TCR beta chain was sequenced during a study of blood T cell repertoires in COVID-19. Enrolled through a virtual design, the participants were between roughly 18 and 90 years of age and came from under 30 US areas. Method: immunoSEQ multiplex PCR; TCRdb's copy keeps in-frame clones and lacks some. This sample has about 200,000 clones, with more than 65% found just once. There are 18 residues in the CDR3. The V and J ends lost 0 bases and 2 bases respectively, with 14 bases between them. Germline-derived CDR1 and CDR2 are LGHNA and YNFKEQ. This receptor was identified in a man aged 40-50 years who had recovered from COVID-19. The sequenced sample consisted of PBMCs or T cells enriched from blood (not recorded which). V usage is TRBV4-2 and J usage is TRBJ2-6; D possibly corresponds to TRBD1 (6 bases). The CDR3 protein is CASSQDGVGGAGANVLTF. CDR3 sequence (DNA): TGTGCCAGCAGCCAAGATGGGGTAGGGGGAGCTGGGGCCAACGTCCTGACTTTC.